The clone carrying this T cell receptor (beta chain) was recorded many times. The antigen remains undetermined. This sample is drawn from a study of T cells in Graves' hyperthyroidism and ophthalmopathy. Study-wide background: Before any treatment, at initial diagnosis, peripheral blood was collected. Broader study findings: Most thyroid clonotypes expanded above 0.001 were also detected in blood. Ophthalmopathy prediction by the model preceded onset by a median roughly 6 months.

Amplification targeted TCR beta CDR3 regions from RNA transcripts. HTBI primers were used for first-round RT-PCR of the TCR CDR3. TCRdb reprocessed the multiplex PCR reads with MiXCR, giving one entry per CDR3 protein. Of about 700,000 distinct CDR3 sequences in the sample, about 15% were seen once. Graves' hyperthyroidism was deemed stable absent ophthalmopathy progression within 18 months. Sequencing was performed on blood. The receptor's source is a woman in her late teens or twenties with Graves' hyperthyroidism.

The CDR3 DNA reads as TGCAGCGTTGAAGGGGGGACAGGGGAGTGGGAGACCCAGTACTTC. Protein: CSVEGGTGEWETQYF. The rearrangement uses TRBV29-1 and TRBJ2-5; 10 nucleotides align to TRBD1. This CDR3 contains 15 residues. The V and J ends lost 1 base and 5 bases, in that order; junction bases with no gene match: 7. Germline V gene sequence: CDR1 SQVTM, CDR2 ANQGSEA.